What follows is one TCR beta chain and its context. Its target is not known. Between the trimmed V and J ends, which lost 0 bases and 0 bases, there was a span of 9 bases. In germline, CDR1 is SGDLS, CDR2 YYNGEE. The CDR3 has 15 amino acids. In the CD4+ fraction, cells were divided into CD45RA+ naive and CD45RA-negative memory subsets. The sample belongs to a study of shared clonotypes between healthy human individuals. Broader study findings: A generally larger estimated richness was seen in naive subsets than in memory subsets.

Tens of thousands of T cell genomes, or 200 to 250 ng DNA, went into the sorted-subset replicate PCRs. Profiled with immunoSEQ multiplex PCR; TCRdb holds only in-frame clones, not every one. The table includes 950,000 to 1,100,000 clones, approximately 68% detected once. This receptor was identified in a man younger than 30 in good health. Material for sequencing was memory CD4+ T cells sorted from blood. Sample subset: CD45RA-negative fraction. The chain employs TRBV9 and TRBJ1-1; D is undetermined. The CDR3 coding sequence is TGTGCCAGCAGCGTAGGTCCGGGCATGAACACTGAAGCTTTCTTT. Amino acid sequence: CASSVGPGMNTEAFF.